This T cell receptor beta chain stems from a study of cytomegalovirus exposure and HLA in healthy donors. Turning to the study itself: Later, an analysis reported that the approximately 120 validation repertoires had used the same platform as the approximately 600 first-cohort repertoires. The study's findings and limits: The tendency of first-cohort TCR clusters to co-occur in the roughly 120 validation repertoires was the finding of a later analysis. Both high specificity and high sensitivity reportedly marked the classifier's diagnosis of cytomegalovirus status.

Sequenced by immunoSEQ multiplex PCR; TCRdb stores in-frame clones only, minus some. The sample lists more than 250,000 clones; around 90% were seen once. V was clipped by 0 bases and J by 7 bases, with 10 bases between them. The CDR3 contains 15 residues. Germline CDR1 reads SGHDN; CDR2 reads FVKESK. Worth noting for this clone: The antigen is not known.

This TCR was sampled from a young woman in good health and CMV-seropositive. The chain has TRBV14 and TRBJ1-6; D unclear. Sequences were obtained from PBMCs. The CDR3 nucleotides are TGTGCCAGCAGCCAAGAGGGTGTCTACAATTCACCCCTCCACTTT. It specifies CASSQEGVYNSPLHF.